This TCR beta chain is from a study of blood T cell repertoires in COVID-19. Study details: Collection of acute and convalescent COVID-19 samples took place in the United States, Italy and Spain. T cells, B-cell-depleted T cells, or PBMCs supplied cDNA or gDNA.

CDR3 length equals 11 residues. CDR1 and CDR2 from the germline V gene are MNHEY and SVGAGI. J lost 10 bases, V lost 6 bases, and 4 bases had no gene match. How the authors handled the data: Amplification from reference gene primers served as the basis for estimated nucleated cell counts. Libraries were prepared by immunoSEQ multiplex PCR; TCRdb keeps only in-frame clonotypes and omits some of them. V, J and clone size were drawn from that table, and D and trimming were deduced from the DNA. This table has under 350,000 clones, 65% to 90% appearing once. The sequenced sample consisted of peripheral blood. The rearrangement uses TRBV6-5 and TRBJ1-1; 8 nucleotides line up with TRBD1. The origin of this receptor is a human donor in a cohort sampled during active COVID-19. The CDR3 region has the DNA TGTGCCAGCAGAGCCGGGACAGGAGCTTTCTTT. Translating gives CASRAGTGAFF.